This entry describes one TCR beta chain. One junction end disagrees with the germline gene, perhaps due to a read error. Germline V gene sequence: CDR1 KGHDR, CDR2 SFDVKD. The CDR3 has 14 amino acids. The protocol was immunoSEQ multiplex PCR, while the TCRdb copy is restricted to in-frame clones and leaves out a portion. Among about 22,000 clones, roughly 80% were seen once, and the ten largest hold roughly 20%. The data were obtained in a study of control samples from healthy donors and cancer patients. The sequenced sample consisted of PBMCs. The chain uses TRBV24-1 and TRBJ1-1; 7 nucleotides line up with TRBD1. The receptor's source is a man aged 55 to 69 with colorectal cancer. The CDR3 nucleotides read TGTGCCGCCAGTGACCACAGGGGAGGGACTGAAGCTTTCTTT. Translation gives CAASDHRGGTEAFF.